The 32 T cell receptor beta chains listed next were all sequenced from one sample in a study of molecular identifiers for immune sequencing clone quantification. TCRdb re-called the PCR reads through MiXCR, storing one row per CDR3 protein. In the table there are under 600,000 distinct CDR3 sequences, 20% to 25% of which are singletons. Sequencing was done on a sample of naive CD8+ T cells from blood, with Jurkat cell RNA spiked in. Regarding subset: FACS-sorted CD8+CD4-CCR7+CD45RA+ naive T cells. These receptors were collected from a human donor in good health. Some libraries in this study had Jurkat cell RNA spiked in.

The V call is TRBV19, the J call TRBJ2-7; D is possibly TRBD1 (6 bases). The CDR3 is made up of 14 amino acids. CDR1 and CDR2 from the germline V gene are LNHDA and SQIVND (reference sequence). The V end lost 3 bases, the J end lost 6 bases, and 15 bases lay between the germline ends. CDR3 nucleotide sequence: TGTGCCAGTAGTATGACAGGATCTCCTGTCGAGCAGTACTTC. This gives the protein CASSMTGSPVEQYF.

This clonotype has a handful of counts. This rearrangement joins TRBV3-1 to TRBJ2-2; no firm D call. Trimming stripped 4 bases from V and 2 bases from J, with 8 bases between. The length of the CDR3 is 14 residues. Looked up from germline, CDR1 is LGHDT and CDR2 is YNNKEL (reference sequence). CDR3 bases: TGTGCCAGCAGCCGCGTTGGTAACACCGGGGAGCTGTTTTTT. Protein: CASSRVGNTGELFF.

The sample holds a few counts of this clonotype. V and J are TRBV11-2 and TRBJ2-7, with no clear D. The CDR3 length is 14 residues. The V end lost 3 bases, the J end lost 4 bases, and 13 bases lay between the germline ends. Germline CDR1 reads SGHAT; CDR2 reads FQNNGV. The CDR3 region is CASSLGLGIYEQYF. CDR3 nucleotide sequence: TGTGCCAGCAGCTTGGGGTTGGGGATTTACGAGCAGTACTTC.

This rearrangement joins TRBV7-9 to TRBJ2-2; 7 nucleotides line up with TRBD1. The germline CDR1 and CDR2 sequences are SEHNR and FQNEAQ (reference sequence). V lost 5 bases, J lost 5 bases, and 11 bases stayed unmatched. The length of the CDR3 is 16 residues. The CDR3 coding sequence is TGTGCCAGCAGCCCTACTGACAGGGCAGTGACCGGGGAGCTGTTTTTT. Amino acid sequence: CASSPTDRAVTGELFF.

In its sample, this clonotype was seen a few times. The chain joins TRBV19 to TRBJ2-3; tentatively, D is TRBD2 (5 bases). Between the trimmed V and J ends, which lost 6 bases and 0 bases, there was a span of 7 bases. The V gene's germline CDR1 is LNHDA and CDR2 SQIVND (reference sequence). The length of the CDR3 is 13 residues. The CDR3 reads CASSGVSTDTQYF. The CDR3 DNA reads TGTGCCAGTAGCGGGGTTAGCACAGATACGCAGTATTTT.

As concerns this clonotype: Lacking the conserved final phenylalanine or tryptophan, this CDR3 likely reflects a read error. V and J are TRBV27 and TRBJ2-7; 12 bases line up with TRBD2. V was pared by 5 bases and J by 4 bases, with 6 bases of the junction left unmatched. This CDR3 has 15 amino acids. Germline V gives CDR1 MNHEY, CDR2 SMNVEV (reference sequence). CDR3 region: CASSMTSGSGYEQYI. The CDR3 coding sequence is TGTGCCAGCAGTATGACTAGCGGGAGTGGGTACGAGCAGTACATC.

This clonotype has a handful of counts. The CDR3 loop reads CAVGTGVGVNQPQHF. CDR3 nucleotides: TGTGCCGTCGGGACAGGGGTTGGAGTCAATCAGCCCCAGCATTTT. V gene TRBV10-3 combines with J gene TRBJ1-5, with TRBD1 identical over 10 bases. The germline V gene has CDR1 ENHRY and CDR2 SYGVKD. V lost 11 bases and J lost 3; bases outside the gene matches: 10. This CDR3 is 15 amino acids long.

This clonotype showed up many times. V is TRBV7-6 and J is TRBJ2-3, with 8 bases lining up with TRBD2. V gave up 0 bases and J gave up 1 base; unmatched junction bases: 3. CDR1 and CDR2 from the germline V gene are SGHVS and FNYEAQ. This CDR3 contains 16 residues. CDR3 residues: CASSLAPAGGTDTQYF. CDR3 DNA: TGTGCCAGCAGCTTAGCCCCAGCGGGGGGCACAGATACGCAGTATTTT.

This clonotype occurred many times. This chain connects TRBV4-3 to TRBJ1-2; D might be TRBD1 (6 bases). The CDR3 has 14 residues. From germline, CDR1 is LGHNA and CDR2 YSLEER. V lost 8 bases and J 2 bases, leaving 15 bases between the germline ends. This chain's CDR3 is CASGPTTGNYGYTF. CDR3 coding DNA: TGCGCCAGCGGTCCGACGACAGGCAACTATGGCTACACCTTC.

The V gene is TRBV3-1, the J gene TRBJ1-4; D is unclear. Per germline, CDR1 LGHDT and CDR2 YNNKEL (reference sequence). The CDR3 covers 16 residues. Trimming took off 1 base at V and 3 bases at J, with 12 bases between the two ends. CDR3 sequence reads: CASSQGQQEANEKLFF. The CDR3 bases are TGTGCCAGCAGCCAAGGGCAGCAAGAAGCTAATGAAAAACTGTTTTTT.

The table lists this clonotype with a count of one. Just one base apart from a much larger clone, this may be a read error. The chain links TRBV28 to TRBJ2-7; 7 bases fit TRBD2. CDR3 length equals 14 residues. The germline gives CDR1 MDHEN, CDR2 SYDVKM. The V gene end was trimmed by 5 bases and the J gene end by 4 bases; junction bases not matched to a gene: 8. DNA for the CDR3: TGTGCCAGCAGTCGAGCGGGAAGTCGATACGAGCAGTACTTC. Translated, it gives CASSRAGSRYEQYF.

This clonotype was seen at least ten times. The chain has TRBV27 and TRBJ2-3; the D gene is possibly TRBD1 (6 bases). CDR3 length: 15 amino acids. From germline, CDR1 is MNHEY and CDR2 SMNVEV (reference sequence). V dropped 0 bases and J dropped 4 bases, with 11 bases sitting between them. The DNA for the CDR3 is TGTGCCAGCAGTTTATCACCAGGGGCCTCAGATACGCAGTATTTT. Translating gives CASSLSPGASDTQYF.

This clonotype was seen repeatedly, ten times or more. The genes are TRBV29-1 and TRBJ2-3, with no clear D. CDR1 is SQVTM, CDR2 ANQGSEA, per germline. Trimming cost V 2 bases and J 6 bases, with 9 bases left between them. The CDR3 has 12 residues. CDR3 in DNA: TGCAGCGTTGAATTCAGTGGCGATACGCAGTATTTT. This sequence encodes CSVEFSGDTQYF.

This chain joins TRBV29-1 and TRBJ2-1; D perhaps matches TRBD2 (6 bases). The CDR3 sequence is 15 residues long. Per the germline V gene, CDR1 is SQVTM and CDR2 is ANQGSEA. Trimming pared 5 bases from V and 0 bases from J, leaving 14 bases between. The DNA of the CDR3 is TGCAGCGTTCAGTGGGAGGAGTCCTCCTACAATGAGCAGTTCTTC. It specifies CSVQWEESSYNEQFF.

At least ten counts were recorded for this clonotype. The chain joins TRBV20-1 to TRBJ1-1, with TRBD1 identical over 11 bases. V shed 4 bases and J 8 bases; nucleotides not matched to a gene: 6. Germline assignment: CDR1 DFQATT and CDR2 SNEGSKA (reference sequence). CDR3 size: 13 residues. The CDR3 protein is CSATRTGGAEAFF. The CDR3 coding sequence is TGCAGTGCTACCCGGACAGGGGGCGCGGAAGCTTTCTTT.

The chain combines TRBV4-3 with TRBJ1-6; no clear D. Deletions cut 0 bases from V and 7 bases from J, with 10 bases between. Germline V gene sequence: CDR1 LGHNA, CDR2 YSLEER. The CDR3 has 15 residues. Here the CDR3 reads CASSQDWLANSPLHF. The CDR3 DNA is TGCGCCAGCAGCCAAGATTGGCTGGCAAATTCACCCCTCCACTTT.

The V and J genes are TRBV20-1 and TRBJ2-3; D not resolved. Germline values: CDR1 DFQATT, CDR2 SNEGSKA (reference sequence). This CDR3 contains 13 residues. The V end lost 3 bases, the J end lost 2 bases, and 9 bases lay between the germline ends. CDR3 loop: CSASSRNTDTQYF. In DNA, the CDR3 is TGCAGTGCTAGTAGTAGAAACACAGATACGCAGTATTTT.

This clonotype showed up just a few times. The rearrangement uses TRBV14 and TRBJ2-7, with a tentative D call TRBD2 (5 bases). The CDR3 is made up of 14 amino acids. Looked up from germline, CDR1 is SGHDN and CDR2 is FVKESK. V lost 4 bases to trimming and J lost 1 base, with 11 bases between them. The CDR3 region is CASSPDLASYEQYF. The CDR3 nucleotides read TGTGCCAGCAGCCCGGACTTGGCGTCCTACGAGCAGTACTTC.

This clonotype has just a few counts. The chain links TRBV6-2 or TRBV6-3 to TRBJ1-2; D gene unclear. Germline V gene lookup returns CDR1 MNHEY and CDR2 SVGEGT. The CDR3 is 14 amino acids. V was cut by 2 bases and J by 8 bases, with 15 bases left in between. Written as DNA, the CDR3 is TGTGCCAGCAGTTACCGGACGGAGGCCTGGGGCTACACCTTC. The encoded protein is CASSYRTEAWGYTF.

This clonotype turned up a few times. The chain couples TRBV28 to TRBJ1-4, with 7 positions matching TRBD1. Germline V gene lookup returns CDR1 MDHEN and CDR2 SYDVKM. Trimming at V came to 5 bases and at J to 3 bases, leaving 3 bases not matched to a gene. The CDR3 loop spans 14 amino acids. For the CDR3, the DNA is TGTGCCAGCAGTCGGGACAGCTCTAATGAAAAACTGTTTTTT. It specifies CASSRDSSNEKLFF.

For the CDR3, the DNA is TGTGCCAGCAGCCATATCCGGGACTATCCCCCAGATACGCAGTATTTT. Translation gives CASSHIRDYPPDTQYF. This chain uses TRBV9 with TRBJ2-3; 7 bases are a match to TRBD2. The CDR3 totals 16 residues. Trimming at V came to 4 bases and at J to 4 bases, leaving 12 bases not matched to a gene. Germline V gene lookup returns CDR1 SGDLS and CDR2 YYNGEE.

This clonotype was found many times. The V call is TRBV7-9, the J call TRBJ2-2; no clear D gene. The V gene lost 5 bases and the J gene lost 0 bases, with 10 bases spanning the gap. Germline assignment: CDR1 SEHNR and CDR2 FQNEAQ (reference sequence). The CDR3 runs to 15 residues. The CDR3 protein is CASSGLVANTGELFF. Here the CDR3 DNA reads TGTGCCAGCAGCGGCCTGGTGGCGAACACCGGGGAGCTGTTTTTT.

V is TRBV6-5 and J is TRBJ2-1; perhaps D is TRBD1 or TRBD2 (5 bases each). This CDR3 spans 13 amino acids. Germline values: CDR1 MNHEY, CDR2 SVGAGI. The V end was cut by 10 bases, the J end by 2 bases, with 12 bases between. The CDR3: CAIGTETYNEQFF. In DNA, the CDR3 is TGTGCCATCGGGACGGAAACCTACAATGAGCAGTTCTTC.

Many counts were recorded for this clonotype. The J gene is TRBJ1-5, the V gene TRBV6-2 or TRBV6-3; D remains unclear. Germline assignment: CDR1 MNHEY and CDR2 SVGEGT. The CDR3 loop spans 14 amino acids. The V gene lost 6 bases and the J gene lost 10 bases, with 19 bases spanning the gap. In DNA form, the CDR3 reads TGTGCCAGCAGACCTGGCCCCATCATTGAACCCCAGCATTTT. It yields the protein CASRPGPIIEPQHF.

About this clonotype itself: A much larger clone is a single base away; this may be a read error. V gene TRBV7-9 combines with J gene TRBJ1-2; D may be TRBD1 (5 bases). The length of the CDR3 is 17 residues. Germline loops: CDR1 SEHNR, CDR2 FQNEAQ (reference sequence). V lost 1 base and J lost 7, with 22 bases in between. This chain's CDR3 is CASSLVDVGAEDCGYTF. The DNA of the CDR3 is TGTGCCAGCAGCTTAGTGGATGTCGGGGCAGAAGACTGTGGCTACACCTTC.

This clonotype was seen at least ten times. This sequence joins TRBV4-3 and TRBJ1-1, with D possibly matching TRBD1 (6 bases). The V and J ends lost 1 base and 5 bases respectively, with 14 bases between them. CDR3 length: 15 residues. In germline, CDR1 is LGHNA, CDR2 YSLEER. CDR3 sequence reads: CASSQGAGALTEAFF. The CDR3 bases are TGCGCCAGCAGCCAAGGGGCAGGGGCATTGACTGAAGCTTTCTTT.

The rearrangement uses TRBV27 and TRBJ2-5; a weak D match, TRBD1 (6 bases). The germline V gene encodes CDR1 MNHEY and CDR2 SMNVEV (reference sequence). CDR3 size: 15 residues. The V gene lost 6 bases and the J gene lost 2 bases, with 16 bases spanning the gap. CDR3 residues: CASSTFTGFQETQYF. The CDR3, as DNA: TGTGCCAGCAGCACTTTCACAGGGTTTCAAGAGACCCAGTACTTC.

Comment on this clonotype: A much larger clone lies a single base off, so this may be a read error. V gene TRBV5-4 combines with J gene TRBJ2-3, with a possible D match to TRBD2 (5 bases). Germline assignment: CDR1 SGHNT and CDR2 YYREEE (reference sequence). This CDR3 has 16 residues. CDR3 sequence (DNA): TGTGCCAGCAGCTTGGAAGGCGGGTACAGCACAGATACGCGGTATTTT. It is translated as CASSLEGGYSTDTRYF.

The rearrangement uses TRBV12-3 or TRBV12-4 and TRBJ2-1, with a tentative D call TRBD2 (6 bases). This CDR3 comprises 17 residues. V lost 2 bases to trimming and J lost 0 bases, with 14 bases between them. In DNA form, the CDR3 reads TGTGCCAGCAGTTTATCCGGGGGTACGAGCTCCTACAATGAGCAGTTCTTC. Protein: CASSLSGGTSSYNEQFF.

The chain links TRBV20-1 to TRBJ2-7; unclear D gene. Per germline, CDR1 DFQATT and CDR2 SNEGSKA (reference sequence). The length of the CDR3 is 13 residues. The ends were cut back, 4 bases at V and 2 bases at J, with 12 bases in the middle. The CDR3 region has the DNA TGCAGTGCTACCTACTTCGAAGCCTACGAGCAGTACTTC. Its translation is CSATYFEAYEQYF.

This chain uses TRBV5-1 with TRBJ2-5; TRBD2 agrees at 8 bases. The trim removed 0 bases at V and 4 bases at J, leaving 5 bases unmatched. The CDR3 runs 15 residues. Germline assignment: CDR1 SGHRS and CDR2 YFSETQ. The CDR3 sequence is CASSLAPGGGETQYF. CDR3 in DNA: TGCGCCAGCAGCTTGGCCCCGGGAGGGGGAGAGACCCAGTACTTC.

In the case of this clonotype: Sequence at one end of the junction differs from germline and may be a read error. V gene TRBV6-5 combines with J gene TRBJ1-1; D is unresolved. The CDR3 length is 16 residues. CDR1 and CDR2 (germline): MNHEY, SVGAGI. The CDR3 bases are TGTGCCAGCAGTTACTCGAGAGTCGGAACTTACACTGGAGCTTTCTTT. Its translation is CASSYSRVGTYTGAFF.